What follows is one TCR beta chain and its context. As yet, its antigen is unknown. Genomic DNA, the template, was used for profiling of the TCR beta VDJ and CDR3. Using its own MiXCR run on the reads, TCRdb lists one record per CDR3 protein. Among a few hundred thousand distinct CDR3 sequences listed, approximately 79% were seen once. V lost 3 bases, J lost 15 bases, and 13 bases stayed unmatched. The CDR3 contains 14 residues. Germline V gene sequence: CDR1 SEHNR, CDR2 FQNEAQ (reference sequence). It was patients with CD8+CD57+ cell expansion by flow cytometry who were chosen for sequencing. Diagnosis of severe acquired aplastic anemia applied to all patients. The sample comes from a study of CD8+CD57+ T cells in acquired aplastic anemia. In the study overall: Sorted cells (CD4+ and CD8+) yielded DNA amounts that averaged roughly 3.2 ug. Study findings and constraints: In common between the patients and the controls were around 29 CD8+ CDR3 sequences.

This sequence joins TRBV7-9 and TRBJ2-3; 9 bases line up with TRBD2. The material sequenced was sorted CD4+, CD8+, or CD8+CD57+ T cells (not recorded which) from PBMCs. The source is a human donor with aplastic anemia. The CDR3 DNA follows: TGTGCCAGCAGCTTTGCAGGAAGCGGCGGGAGGGATTATTTT. This gives the protein CASSFAGSGGRDYF. The complete variable domain, with remaining parts taken from reference TRBV7-9 and TRBJ2-3, reads DTGVSQNPRHKITKRGQNVTFRCDPISEHNRLYWYRQTLGQGPEFLTYFQNEAQLEKSRLLSDRFSAERPKGSFSTLEIQRTEQGDSAMYLCASSFAGSGGRDYFGPGTRLTVL.